This T cell receptor (beta chain) was observed in a study of blood T cell repertoires in COVID-19. Study-wide context: COVID-19 samples collected from the United States, Italy and Spain covered acute and convalescent phases. The analysed material was cDNA or gDNA that came from T cells, B-cell-depleted T cells, or PBMCs.

As handled by the study authors: Using reference gene primer amplification, nucleated cell counts were estimated. Using immunoSEQ multiplex PCR, the repertoire was profiled, and TCRdb retains in-frame clones only, with some absent. D and trimming come from the DNA, and the V and J calls and clone size come from that table. The data contain about 190,000 clones, about 79% of them seen just once; the ten biggest clones take up approximately 27%. This clone was seen a single time. The CDR3 runs to 15 residues. Looked up from germline, CDR1 is SGHVS and CDR2 is FQNEAQ. Deletions cut 5 bases from V and 5 bases from J, with 18 bases between.

This clonotype originated in a woman in her 70s with acute or convalescent COVID-19. The sequenced sample consisted of peripheral blood. The chain links TRBV7-8 to TRBJ2-5, with D possibly being TRBD2 (6 bases). The CDR3 nucleotides read TGTGCCAGCAGCCCTAGCGTGGCCTTACCGGAGACCCAGTACTTC. Its protein is CASSPSVALPETQYF.